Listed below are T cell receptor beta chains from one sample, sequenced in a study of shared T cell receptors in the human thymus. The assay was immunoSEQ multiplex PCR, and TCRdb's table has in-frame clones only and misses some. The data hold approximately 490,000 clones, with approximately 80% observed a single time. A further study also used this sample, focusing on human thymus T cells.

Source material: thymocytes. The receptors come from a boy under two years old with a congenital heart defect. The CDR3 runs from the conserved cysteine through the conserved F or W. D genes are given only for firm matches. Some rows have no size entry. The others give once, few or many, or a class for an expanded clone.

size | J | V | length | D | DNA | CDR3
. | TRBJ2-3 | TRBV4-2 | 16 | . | TGTGCCAGCAGCCAAACCACTAGCACTAGCACAGATACGCAGTATTTT | CASSQTTSTSTDTQYF
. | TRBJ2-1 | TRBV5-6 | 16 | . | TGTGCCAGCAGCTCCCCGGAGGCGGTCGACTACAATGAGCAGTTCTTC | CASSSPEAVDYNEQFF
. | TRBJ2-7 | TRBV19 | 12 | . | TGTGCCAGTAGTCCTCGGGACTACGAGCAGTACTTC | CASSPRDYEQYF
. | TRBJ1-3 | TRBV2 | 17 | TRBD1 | TGTGCCAGCAGTGACGGACAGGGGCCTTACTCTGGAAACACCATATATTTT | CASSDGQGPYSGNTIYF
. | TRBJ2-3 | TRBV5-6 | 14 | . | TGTGCCAGCAGCGGAACAGGGAGAGAAGATACGCAGTATTTT | CASSGTGREDTQYF
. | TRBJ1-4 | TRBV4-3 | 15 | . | TGCGCCAGCAGCCAAGATCCGGGGGGTAATGAAAAACTGTTTTTT | CASSQDPGGNEKLFF
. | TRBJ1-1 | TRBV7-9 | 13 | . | TGTGCCAGCAGCTTTGAGCAGAACACTGAAGCTTTCTTT | CASSFEQNTEAFF
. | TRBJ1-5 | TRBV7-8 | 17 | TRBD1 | TGTGCCAGCAGCCCCGGGACAGCCAGTCCTAGCAATCAGCCCCAGCATTTT | CASSPGTASPSNQPQHF
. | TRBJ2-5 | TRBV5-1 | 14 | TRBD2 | TGCGCCAGCAGCGAGGCAAGCGGGAGGGAGACCCAGTACTTC | CASSEASGRETQYF
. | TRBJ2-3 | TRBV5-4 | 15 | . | TGTGCCAGCAGCTTGACGAGGGTTAGCACAGATACGCAGTATTTT | CASSLTRVSTDTQYF
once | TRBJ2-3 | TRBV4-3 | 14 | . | TGCGCCAGCAGCCCAGGGGCGGGAGCGATCACGCAGTATTTT | CASSPGAGAITQYF
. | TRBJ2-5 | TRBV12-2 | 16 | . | TGTGCAAGTCGCTTAGGGTACAGGGGGCGTGAAGAGACCCAGTACTTC | CASRLGYRGREETQYF
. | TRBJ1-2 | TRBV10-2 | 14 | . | TGCGCCAGCAGTGACATAGTACAGAGATATGGCTACACCTTC | CASSDIVQRYGYTF
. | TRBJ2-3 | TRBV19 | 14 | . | TGTGCCAGTAGGACAACAGGGTGGACAGATACGCAGTATTTT | CASRTTGWTDTQYF